The rows below give T cell receptor beta chains drawn from one sample of a study of identifying expanded T cells in peripheral blood. Measured with immunoSEQ multiplex PCR; TCRdb has only the in-frame clones, and not every one. The sample holds over 85,000 clones, around 83% seen once. Sequencing was carried out using blood. The receptors derive from a person aged 18-70 years in good health. CDR3s include the opening cysteine and the closing phenylalanine or tryptophan. D genes are given only for firm matches. Clone sizes are given selectively: once, few, many, or a class where the clone is expanded.

D gene: .; V gene: TRBV7-9; clone size: .; J gene: TRBJ1-5; CDR3 DNA: TGTGCCAGCAGCTTCCTTGGGGTAGAGCAGCCCCAGCATTTT; CDR3 protein: CASSFLGVEQPQHF
D gene: TRBD1; V gene: TRBV27; clone size: .; J gene: TRBJ2-5; CDR3 DNA: TGTGCCAGCAGCCCGACAGGGAGCGAGACCCAGTACTTC; CDR3 protein: CASSPTGSETQYF
D gene: .; V gene: TRBV6-1; clone size: .; J gene: TRBJ1-4; CDR3 DNA: TGTGCCAGCGGGTCTGCAGGGTTTAGTAATGAAAAACTGTTTTTT; CDR3 protein: CASGSAGFSNEKLFF
D gene: .; V gene: TRBV27; clone size: .; J gene: TRBJ1-1; CDR3 DNA: TGTGCCAGTGATGGGAGGAACACTGAAGCTTTCTTT; CDR3 protein: CASDGRNTEAFF
D gene: .; V gene: TRBV4-1; clone size: once; J gene: TRBJ1-5; CDR3 DNA: TGCGCCAGCAGCCAAGTGTTTAGCCAGGGTAGTAGTCAGCCCCAGCATTTT; CDR3 protein: CASSQVFSQGSSQPQHF
D gene: .; V gene: TRBV30; clone size: .; J gene: TRBJ1-5; CDR3 DNA: TGTGCCTGGAGTGTACGAGGGGGAGGCTTCGGGTATCAGCCCCAGCATTTT; CDR3 protein: CAWSVRGGGFGYQPQHF
D gene: .; V gene: TRBV5-1; clone size: .; J gene: TRBJ1-6; CDR3 DNA: TGCGCCAGCAGCCCCGAACACGCCGGGGGGTCACCCCTCCACTTT; CDR3 protein: CASSPEHAGGSPLHF
D gene: .; V gene: TRBV15; clone size: .; J gene: TRBJ2-3; CDR3 DNA: TGTGCCACCAGCCCCCAAATAACAGATACGCAGTATTTT; CDR3 protein: CATSPQITDTQYF
D gene: .; V gene: TRBV19; clone size: .; J gene: TRBJ1-2; CDR3 DNA: TGTGCCAGTAGTATCCAGGGTGTGGGCTATGGCTACACCTTC; CDR3 protein: CASSIQGVGYGYTF
D gene: .; V gene: TRBV27; clone size: .; J gene: TRBJ2-1; CDR3 DNA: TGTGCCAGCAGTTCACTTAGCTCCTACAATGAGCAGTTCTTC; CDR3 protein: CASSSLSSYNEQFF
D gene: .; V gene: TRBV29-1; clone size: .; J gene: TRBJ1-2; CDR3 DNA: TGCAGCGTTGAAAATTTCGAGGGGTCGGACTATGGCTACACCTTC; CDR3 protein: CSVENFEGSDYGYTF
D gene: .; V gene: TRBV30; clone size: .; J gene: TRBJ1-1; CDR3 DNA: TGTGCCTGGAGTGGGGGGCCGATCGTCGAAGCTTTCTTT; CDR3 protein: CAWSGGPIVEAFF
D gene: .; V gene: TRBV29-1; clone size: .; J gene: TRBJ2-3; CDR3 DNA: TGCAGCGTTGAAAGGGGCCCAGATACGCAGTATTTT; CDR3 protein: CSVERGPDTQYF
D gene: .; V gene: TRBV14; clone size: .; J gene: TRBJ2-1; CDR3 DNA: TGTGCCAGCAGCCAAGATCTGGGTGCAGGGAACAATGAGCAGTTCTTC; CDR3 protein: CASSQDLGAGNNEQFF
D gene: TRBD2; V gene: TRBV4-3; clone size: .; J gene: TRBJ2-7; CDR3 DNA: TGCGCCAGCAGCCCCTATCATAGCGGGGACCCCTACGAGCAGTACTTC; CDR3 protein: CASSPYHSGDPYEQYF
D gene: TRBD2; V gene: TRBV10-2; clone size: .; J gene: TRBJ2-7; CDR3 DNA: TGCGCCAGCACAACTAGCGGGGGAGGAACGTACGAGCAGTACTTC; CDR3 protein: CASTTSGGGTYEQYF
D gene: .; V gene: TRBV7-6; clone size: .; J gene: TRBJ2-1; CDR3 DNA: TGTGCCAGCAGCTTAGTGGGCAATGAGCAGTTCTTC; CDR3 protein: CASSLVGNEQFF
D gene: TRBD1; V gene: TRBV18; clone size: .; J gene: TRBJ1-1; CDR3 DNA: TGTGCCAGCTCACCGGACAGGTGGGGGCCTGAAGCTTTCTTT; CDR3 protein: CASSPDRWGPEAFF
D gene: TRBD1; V gene: TRBV4-1; clone size: few; J gene: TRBJ2-5; CDR3 DNA: TGCGCCAGCAGCCAAGATCTGACAGGGCAGTACTTC; CDR3 protein: CASSQDLTGQYF
D gene: TRBD1; V gene: TRBV5-1; clone size: .; J gene: TRBJ2-3; CDR3 DNA: TGCGCCAGCAGACCTGGGACAGGGGTTTTCATAGATACGCAGTATTTT; CDR3 protein: CASRPGTGVFIDTQYF
D gene: TRBD1; V gene: TRBV6-5; clone size: .; J gene: TRBJ1-5; CDR3 DNA: TGTGCCATCAGCACAGGGGATAGCAATCAGCCCCAGCATTTT; CDR3 protein: CAISTGDSNQPQHF
D gene: .; V gene: TRBV4-2; clone size: .; J gene: TRBJ1-6; CDR3 DNA: TGTGCCAGCAGCTTGAGGGCAGACAGGAATTCACCCCTCCACTTT; CDR3 protein: CASSLRADRNSPLHF
D gene: .; V gene: TRBV2; clone size: few; J gene: TRBJ1-1; CDR3 DNA: TGTGCCAGCAATAACCCGGTCGGGAGGACTGAAGCTTTCTTT; CDR3 protein: CASNNPVGRTEAFF
D gene: .; V gene: TRBV5-1; clone size: .; J gene: TRBJ2-3; CDR3 DNA: TGCGCCAGCAGCTTGGCTCAGGGGAGGACAGATACGCAGTATTTT; CDR3 protein: CASSLAQGRTDTQYF
D gene: .; V gene: TRBV19; clone size: .; J gene: TRBJ2-1; CDR3 DNA: TGTGCCAGTAGTATAAACAGGAATGAGCAGTTCTTC; CDR3 protein: CASSINRNEQFF
D gene: .; V gene: TRBV19; clone size: many; J gene: TRBJ1-1; CDR3 DNA: TGTGCCAGTAGTAACAGACAGTGGGGCACTGAAGCTTTCTTT; CDR3 protein: CASSNRQWGTEAFF
D gene: .; V gene: TRBV11-2; clone size: .; J gene: TRBJ1-3; CDR3 DNA: TGTGCCAGCAGCCGAGCGCTGGGCCTAAGTGGAAACACCATATATTTT; CDR3 protein: CASSRALGLSGNTIYF
D gene: .; V gene: TRBV15; clone size: .; J gene: TRBJ2-7; CDR3 DNA: TGTGCCACCAGCAGTCCAGCTAAATACGAGCAGTACTTC; CDR3 protein: CATSSPAKYEQYF